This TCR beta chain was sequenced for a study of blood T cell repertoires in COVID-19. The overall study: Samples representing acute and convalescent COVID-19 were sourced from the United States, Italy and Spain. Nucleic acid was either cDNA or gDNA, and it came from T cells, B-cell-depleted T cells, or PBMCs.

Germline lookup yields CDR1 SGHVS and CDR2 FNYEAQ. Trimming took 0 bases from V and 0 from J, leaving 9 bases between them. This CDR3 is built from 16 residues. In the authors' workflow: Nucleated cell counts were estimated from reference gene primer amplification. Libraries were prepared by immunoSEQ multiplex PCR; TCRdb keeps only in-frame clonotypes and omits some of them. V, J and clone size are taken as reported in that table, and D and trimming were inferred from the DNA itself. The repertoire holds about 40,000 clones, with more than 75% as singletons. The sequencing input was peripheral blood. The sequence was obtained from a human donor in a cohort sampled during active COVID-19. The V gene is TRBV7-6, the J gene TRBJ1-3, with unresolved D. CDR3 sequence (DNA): TGTGCCAGCAGCTTAGCCGAGTATAACTCTGGAAACACCATATATTTT. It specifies CASSLAEYNSGNTIYF.